This TCR beta chain was captured in a study of T-cell memory formation after mild COVID-19. Overall study results and limits: The appearance of some responding clones in pre-infection memory suggested that cross-reactive memory joined.

There are 15 residues in the CDR3. The V gene's germline CDR1 is SGHRS and CDR2 YFSETQ. The germline V and J ends were trimmed by 0 bases and 2 bases, with 9 bases remaining between them. Using its own MiXCR run on the 5' RACE reads, TCRdb lists one record per CDR3 protein. The table records around 390,000 distinct CDR3 sequences, about 15% of them present only once. This clonotype was detected only a few times. Its antigen is unidentified. The specimen was PBMCs or a T cell subset sorted from them (not recorded which). This chain links TRBV5-1 with TRBJ2-1; the D is unclear. The sequence derives from a man between 18 and 35 years old who had mild COVID-19 (a few samples of this study predate the infection). Cell type and time point are not known. The CDR3 protein is CASSLDVGTYNEQFF. The CDR3 nucleotides read TGCGCCAGCAGCTTGGATGTTGGGACCTACAATGAGCAGTTCTTC. The complete variable domain, with remaining parts taken from reference TRBV5-1 and TRBJ2-1, reads KAGVTQTPRYLIKTRGQQVTLSCSPISGHRSVSWYQQTPGQGLQFLFEYFSETQRNKGNFPGRFSGRQFSNSRSEMNVSTLELGDSALYLCASSLDVGTYNEQFFGPGTRLTVL.